This T cell receptor (beta chain) comes out of a study of lymphopenia after photon versus proton radiotherapy. Clones were sequenced by immunoSEQ multiplex PCR, and TCRdb holds only the in-frame ones, with some missing. The data hold about 68,000 clones, with just over 90% observed a single time. CDR3 length: 17 residues. The V and J ends lost 6 bases and 4 bases, in that order; junction bases with no gene match: 12. Germline lookup yields CDR1 MDHEN and CDR2 SYDVKM. Points from the study as a whole: Relative stability marked proton patients; photon patients lost diversity and naive cells. Authors raise, but do not show, better survival with proton therapy. After lymphocyte nadir, photon-treated repertoires showed oligoclonal expansion, especially CD8+ Temra.

With respect to this clone: Its specificity is unknown.

The chain is built from TRBV28 and TRBJ2-2; 9 nucleotides agree with TRBD1. Material: peripheral blood, obtained from a patient treated with photon-based radiotherapy. The clonotype originates from a woman aged 65 to 85 with pancreatic cancer. The DNA for the CDR3 is TGTGCCAGCAGCCTTATGGGGACAGGGAGGGTCACCGGGGAGCTGTTTTTT. It translates to CASSLMGTGRVTGELFF. The full variable domain, rest sourced from reference TRBV28 and TRBJ2-2, is DVKVTQSSRYLVKRTGEKVFLECVQDMDHENMFWYRQDPGLGLRLIYFSYDVKMKEKGDIPEGYSVSREKKERFSLILESASTNQTSMYLCASSLMGTGRVTGELFFGEGSRLTVL.